This T cell receptor beta chain was recovered during a study of T cells in Graves' hyperthyroidism and ophthalmopathy. This clonotype was counted between two and nine times. Its antigen is unidentified. Points from the study as a whole: Ophthalmopathy was identified by the model a median around 5.9 months ahead of onset. Most thyroid clonotypes that were expanded above 0.001 also turned up in blood.

This CDR3 contains 14 residues. Germline V CDR1 and CDR2: MGHRA, YSYEKL. The ends were cut back, 3 bases at V and 4 bases at J, with 12 bases in the middle. With duration under 3 months, ophthalmopathy was active: Clinical Activity Score at least 3, NOSPECS at least 4. Uncontrolled infection, other autoimmune disease, pregnancy or lactation barred patients from enrollment. The TCR beta CDR3 regions underwent amplification using RNA transcripts as the source. HTBI primers drove first-round RT-PCR of the TCR CDR3. TCRdb passed the multiplex PCR reads through MiXCR, listing each CDR3 protein once. The repertoire holds around 290,000 distinct CDR3 sequences, with approximately 15% as singletons.

The sample was blood. V usage is TRBV4-1 and J usage is TRBJ2-5; no firm D call. This TCR was recovered from a woman aged 55-69 years with Graves' ophthalmopathy. As DNA, the CDR3 is TGCGCCAGCAGCCACGCGGAGTATACAGAGACCCAGTACTTC. Its protein is CASSHAEYTETQYF.